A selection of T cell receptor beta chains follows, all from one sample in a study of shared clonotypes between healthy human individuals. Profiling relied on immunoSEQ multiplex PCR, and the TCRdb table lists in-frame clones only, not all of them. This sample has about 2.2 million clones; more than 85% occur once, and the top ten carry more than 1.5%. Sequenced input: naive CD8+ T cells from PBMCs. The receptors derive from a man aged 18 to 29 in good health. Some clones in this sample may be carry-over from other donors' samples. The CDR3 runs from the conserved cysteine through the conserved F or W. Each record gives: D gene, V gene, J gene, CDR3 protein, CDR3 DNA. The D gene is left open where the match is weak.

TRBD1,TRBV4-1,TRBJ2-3,CASSQVTTGTGRITDTQYF,TGCGCCAGCAGCCAGGTAACCACCGGGACAGGCCGAATCACAGATACGCAGTATTTT
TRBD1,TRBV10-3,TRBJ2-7,CAISESGQLYEQYF,TGTGCCATCAGTGAGTCGGGACAGCTATACGAGCAGTACTTC
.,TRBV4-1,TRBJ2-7,CASSPEGEQQYF,TGCGCCAGCAGCCCGGAAGGTGAACAGCAGTACTTC
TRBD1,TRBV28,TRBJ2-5,CASREGYRGWETQYF,TGTGCCAGCAGAGAGGGTTACAGGGGTTGGGAGACCCAGTACTTC
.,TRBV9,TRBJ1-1,CASAPVTEAFF,TGTGCCAGCGCGCCGGTGACTGAAGCTTTCTTT
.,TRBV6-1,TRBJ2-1,CASSELGYRGDLEQFF,TGTGCCAGCAGTGAACTCGGTTATCGGGGTGACCTTGAGCAGTTCTTC
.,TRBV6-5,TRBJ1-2,CASSYQGIQGYGYTF,TGTGCCAGCAGTTACCAGGGGATTCAGGGCTATGGCTACACCTTC
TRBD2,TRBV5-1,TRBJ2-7,CASSLGVARTRDYEQYF,TGCGCCAGCAGCTTGGGAGTGGCCCGGACTAGGGACTACGAGCAGTACTTC
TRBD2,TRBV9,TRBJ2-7,CASSVAAGGYEQYF,TGTGCCAGCAGCGTAGCAGCGGGAGGGTACGAGCAGTACTTC
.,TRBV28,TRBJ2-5,CASSPRQSQETQYF,TGTGCCAGCAGTCCCCGACAGTCCCAAGAGACCCAGTACTTC
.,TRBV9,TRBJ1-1,CASSPGSLWKHTEAFF,TGTGCCAGCAGCCCAGGATCTTTATGGAAACACACTGAAGCTTTCTTT
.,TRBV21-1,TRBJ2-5,CASSSDGLVEETQYF,TGTGCCAGCAGCTCCGATGGACTAGTAGAGGAGACCCAGTACTTC
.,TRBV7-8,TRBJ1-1,CASSLAPDRRNTEAFF,TGTGCCAGCAGCTTAGCTCCAGACAGGCGGAACACTGAAGCTTTCTTT